This T cell receptor (beta chain) was retrieved from a study of blood T cell repertoires in COVID-19. Study background: The samples span acute and convalescent COVID-19 from the United States, Italy and Spain.

The CDR3 sequence is 12 residues long. V lost 4 bases and J 10 bases, leaving 12 bases between the germline ends. CDR1 is MGHRA, CDR2 YSYEKL, per germline. In the original workflow: Scientists estimated how many nucleated cells there were by amplifying reference gene primers. Method: immunoSEQ multiplex PCR; TCRdb's copy keeps in-frame clones and lacks some. The D gene and trimming were derived from the DNA, and the V and J assignments and clone size from that table. This table holds about 150,000 clones, 88% found once. Sequenced sample: peripheral blood. The sequence came from a human donor in a cohort sampled during active COVID-19. The J gene is TRBJ2-3, the V gene TRBV4-1; TRBD1 is a possible D gene (5 bases). The CDR3 DNA follows: TGCGCCAGCAGCCCCACAGGTTATTCGCAGTATTTT. Its protein product is CASSPTGYSQYF.